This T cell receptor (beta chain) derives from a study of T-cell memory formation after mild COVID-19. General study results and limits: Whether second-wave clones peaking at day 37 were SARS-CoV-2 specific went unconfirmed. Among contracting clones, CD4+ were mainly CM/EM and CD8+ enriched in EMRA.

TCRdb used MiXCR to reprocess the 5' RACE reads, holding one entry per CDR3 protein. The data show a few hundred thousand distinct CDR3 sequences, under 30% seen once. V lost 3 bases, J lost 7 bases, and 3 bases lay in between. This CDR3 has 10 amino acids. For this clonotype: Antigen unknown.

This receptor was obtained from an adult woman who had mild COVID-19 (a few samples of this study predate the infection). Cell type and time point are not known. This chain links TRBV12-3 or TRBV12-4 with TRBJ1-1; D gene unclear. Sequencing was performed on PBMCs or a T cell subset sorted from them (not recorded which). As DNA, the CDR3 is TGTGCCAGCAGTTTTGGTGAAGCTTTCTTT. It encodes CASSFGEAFF.